What follows is one TCR beta chain and its context. The data were taken from a study of blood T cell repertoires in COVID-19. Here immunoSEQ multiplex PCR was the method, and the copy in TCRdb shows in-frame clones only, minus some. The repertoire includes 180,000 or so clones, more than 75% of them detected once, and around 1.2% sits in the top ten. The sequence came from a human donor with acute COVID-19. The donor label of this sample is uncertain. The sample consisted of PBMCs or T cells enriched from blood (not recorded which).

Written as DNA, the CDR3 is TGTGCCTGGAGTGTACGGAGAGGGGGTAGACATAGGGTCCCCCCTGAAGATACGCAGTATTTT. It is translated as CAWSVRRGGRHRVPPEDTQYF. J is TRBJ2-3 and V is TRBV30, with D tentatively TRBD1 (6 bases). The V end was cut by 0 bases, the J end by 5 bases, with 33 bases between. This CDR3 is 21 amino acids long. The germline gives CDR1 GTSNPN, CDR2 SVGIG (reference sequence). Full variable domain (rest looked up from reference TRBV30 and TRBJ2-3): SQTIHQWPATLVQPVGSPLSLECTVEGTSNPNLYWYRQAAGRGLQLLFYSVGIGQISSEVPQNLSASRPQDRQFILSSKKLLLSDSGFYLCAWSVRRGGRHRVPPEDTQYFGPGTRLTVL.